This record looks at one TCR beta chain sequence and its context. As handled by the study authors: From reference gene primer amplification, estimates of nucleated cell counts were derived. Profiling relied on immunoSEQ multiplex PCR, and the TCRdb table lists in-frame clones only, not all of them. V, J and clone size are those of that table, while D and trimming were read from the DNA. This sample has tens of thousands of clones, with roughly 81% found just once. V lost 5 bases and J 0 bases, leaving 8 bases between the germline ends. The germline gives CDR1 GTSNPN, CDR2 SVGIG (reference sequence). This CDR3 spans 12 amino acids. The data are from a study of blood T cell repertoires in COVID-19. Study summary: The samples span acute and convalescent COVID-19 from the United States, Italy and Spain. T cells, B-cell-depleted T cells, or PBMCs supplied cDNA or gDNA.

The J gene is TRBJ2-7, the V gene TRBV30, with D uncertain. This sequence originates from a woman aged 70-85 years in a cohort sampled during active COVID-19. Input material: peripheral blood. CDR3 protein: CAWGRVSYEQYF. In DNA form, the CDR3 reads TGTGCCTGGGGACGGGTCTCCTACGAGCAGTACTTC.